This record covers a single T cell receptor (beta chain). As yet, its antigen is unknown. The entry originates in a study of T cell responses to AZD1222 COVID-19 vaccine. Germline assignment: CDR1 LNHDA and CDR2 SQIVND (reference sequence). Trimming shortened V by 7 bases and J by 0 bases, and 12 bases separated the two germline ends. The CDR3 is made up of 14 amino acids. Study-wide points: Receipt of two AZD1222 doses was followed by a rise in Spike-specific TCR breadth and depth. Vaccine-related CD4 TCRs covered spike, predominating at 160-218 and 743-854. Among spike-specific TCRs, nearly half reportedly target unmutated variant regions.

Using immunoSEQ multiplex PCR, the repertoire was profiled, and TCRdb retains in-frame clones only, with some absent. This table has some 130,000 clones, 85% to 90% appearing once. The chain couples TRBV19 to TRBJ1-1; perhaps TRBD1 as D (6 bases). The receptor was derived from an adult in good health. Sample: peripheral blood, taken on day 0 of AZD1222 vaccination. This chain's CDR3 is CASTQTGLNTEAFF. The CDR3 DNA follows: TGTGCCAGTACCCAGACAGGCCTGAACACTGAAGCTTTCTTT.